The clone carrying this T cell receptor beta chain was recorded a few times. The antigen is not known. Deletions cut 3 bases from V and 0 bases from J, with 11 bases between. The germline gives CDR1 MNHNS, CDR2 SASEGT. The CDR3 length is 15 residues. The source of the sample is a study of T cell responses to AZD1222 COVID-19 vaccine. Study conclusions and caveats: Researchers report vaccine-associated CD4 TCRs spanning spike, with dominance at 160-218 and 743-854.

Method: immunoSEQ multiplex PCR; TCRdb's copy keeps in-frame clones and lacks some. The repertoire holds more than 95,000 clones, with around nine tenths as singletons. The chain links TRBV6-1 to TRBJ1-1; the D gene is possibly TRBD1 (5 bases). This TCR was recovered from an adult in good health. The sequencing used peripheral blood, collected on day 0 of AZD1222 vaccination. CDR3 in amino acids: CASSEGFRVNTEAFF. CDR3 nucleotides: TGTGCCAGCAGTGAGGGGTTCAGGGTGAACACTGAAGCTTTCTTT.